These 8 T cell receptor beta chains were sequenced from one sample in a study of identical twins. TCRdb recomputed calls from the 5' RACE reads with MiXCR, one row per CDR3 protein. This table has about 700,000 distinct CDR3 sequences, 6.1% appearing once. What was sequenced was naive T cells sorted from blood. These receptors all stem from a man between 18 and 29 years old in good health.

This clonotype has at least ten counts. The V call is TRBV12-3 or TRBV12-4, the J call TRBJ1-2; 8 bases align to TRBD1. Unmatched junction bases numbered 6, after V lost 2 bases and J lost 4 bases. This CDR3 has 15 residues. The CDR3 here is CASSLRVGQGYGYTF. The CDR3 nucleotides are TGTGCCAGCAGTTTAAGAGTAGGACAGGGCTATGGCTACACCTTC.

The chain combines TRBV20-1 with TRBJ2-1; possibly TRBD2 for D (6 bases). The CDR3 loop spans 16 amino acids. Per the germline V gene, CDR1 is DFQATT and CDR2 is SNEGSKA (reference sequence). V shed 0 bases and J shed 3 bases, with 15 bases lying between them. The CDR3 bases are TGCAGTGCTAGAGAACCGGGACTCCGAGTCTACAATGAGCAGTTCTTC. Protein: CSAREPGLRVYNEQFF.

In this sample, this clonotype turned up many times. The genes are TRBV6-5 and TRBJ2-7; 11 bases align to TRBD1. Germline CDR1 reads MNHEY; CDR2 reads SVGAGI. The trim removed 0 bases at V and 7 bases at J, leaving 5 bases unmatched. The CDR3 spans 15 residues. As DNA, the CDR3 is TGTGCCAGCAGTTACTCAGGACAGGGGGCCAGGGAGCAGTACGTC. Translated, it gives CASSYSGQGAREQYV.

This chain uses TRBV29-1 with TRBJ1-2, with D perhaps matching TRBD1 (5 bases). The germline V and J ends were trimmed by 4 bases and 10 bases, with 19 bases remaining between them. Germline CDR1 is SQVTM and CDR2 is ANQGSEA. CDR3 size: 13 residues. Written as DNA, the CDR3 is TGCAGCGTTGTCTCAGGGATGGGGCAAACCTACACCTTC. It translates to CSVVSGMGQTYTF.

This clonotype has ten or more counts. The chain joins TRBV29-1 to TRBJ2-6; no clear D gene. CDR1 and CDR2 from the germline V gene are SQVTM and ANQGSEA. Trimming left V 7 bases short and J 0 bases short, with 7 bases between. The CDR3 has 13 amino acids. The CDR3 sequence is CSARYSGANVLTF. In DNA, the CDR3 is TGCAGCGCTAGGTACTCTGGGGCCAACGTCCTGACTTTC.

This sequence joins TRBV11-2 and TRBJ2-1; 7 nucleotides agree with TRBD1. Germline values: CDR1 SGHAT, CDR2 FQNNGV. The CDR3 runs to 19 residues. The trim removed 0 bases at V and 6 bases at J, leaving 17 bases unmatched. The CDR3 protein is CASSLDPLTGIFGGNEQFF. The CDR3, as DNA: TGTGCCAGCAGCTTAGATCCCCTGACAGGGATCTTCGGCGGCAATGAGCAGTTCTTC.

V usage is TRBV28 and J usage is TRBJ1-6; D is uncertain. CDR3 length: 13 amino acids. Germline-derived CDR1 and CDR2 are MDHEN and SYDVKM. Trimming took 5 bases from V and 6 from J, leaving 8 bases between them. The CDR3 region has the DNA TGTGCCAGCAGTGCCAGGAGTAATTCACCCCTCCACTTT. Encoded protein: CASSARSNSPLHF.

This clonotype was seen more than once but under ten times. CDR3 in amino acids: CASRPGGYPTNEKLFF. CDR3 in DNA: TGTGCCAGCAGACCCGGGGGCTATCCAACTAATGAAAAACTGTTTTTT. V usage is TRBV12-3 or TRBV12-4 and J usage is TRBJ1-4; D might be TRBD1 (6 bases). Trimming cost V 6 bases and J 0 bases, with 14 bases left between them. The CDR3 is made up of 16 amino acids.